This T cell receptor beta chain was recovered during a study of vaccination and CD4 T cells after COVID-19. The wider study: Vaccinees got either two BNT162b2 doses or two mRNA-1273 doses. Broader study findings: The great majority, 304 of 307 vaccine-specific clones, proved spike mono-reactive in convalescent patients.

Specified treatment: roughly 11-day PBMC culture with coronavirus spike peptide pools or control peptides (ViraFEST assay). ViraFEST used peptide pools to expand antigen-specific T cells before TCR sequencing. Cells received half-medium changes with fresh IL-2 medium on days 3 and 7. This clonotype has just a few counts. The antigen is unknown. Oncomine TCR Beta short-read sequencing was applied to DNA from cultured CD4+ T cells. TCRdb independently ran MiXCR on the PCR reads; one entry per CDR3 protein. The profile shows around 19,000 distinct CDR3 sequences, nearly 50% of them singletons. This CDR3 comprises 14 residues. From germline, CDR1 is SNHLY and CDR2 FYNNEI. V was trimmed by 5 bases and J by 4 bases, leaving 11 bases between them.

Sequencing input: CD4+ T cells from blood, cultured in vitro. This chain joins TRBV2 and TRBJ2-2; D gene uncertain. The origin of this receptor is a human donor who had recovered from COVID-19. DNA for the CDR3: TGTGCCAGCAGTATGACAAGCCCCACCGGGGAGCTGTTTTTT. This sequence encodes CASSMTSPTGELFF. Full variable domain (remainder filled in from reference TRBV2 and TRBJ2-2): EPEVTQTPSHQVTQMGQEVILRCVPISNHLYFYWYRQILGQKVEFLVSFYNNEISEKSEIFDDQFSVERPDGSNFTLKIRSTKLEDSAMYFCASSMTSPTGELFFGEGSRLTVL.